This record concerns one TCR beta chain sequence. The antigen remains undetermined. Genomic DNA provided the template from which TCR beta VDJ and CDR3 profiles were obtained. TCRdb fed the reads into MiXCR, producing one record per CDR3 protein. The sample carries 200,000 or so distinct CDR3 sequences, less than 65% recorded once. This sample is drawn from a study of CD8+CD57+ T cells in acquired aplastic anemia. Germline lookup yields CDR1 SGHVS and CDR2 FNYEAQ. The CDR3 has 15 amino acids. V was pared by 4 bases and J by 3 bases, with 16 bases between. General study results and limits: For CD8+ Simpson's diversity, patients and controls showed no significant difference. Some 30 was the count of CD8+ CDR3 sequences that patients shared with controls.

Source material: sorted CD4+, CD8+, or CD8+CD57+ T cells (not recorded which) from PBMCs. The chain couples TRBV7-6 to TRBJ2-7; D is perhaps TRBD1 or TRBD2 (5 bases each). The source of this sequence is a human donor with severe aplastic anemia or a healthy control (not recorded which). The chain's CDR3 is CASSSYGGGVYEQYF. The CDR3 DNA is TGTGCCAGCAGCTCCTATGGGGGTGGAGTCTACGAGCAGTACTTC. The whole variable domain, remainder taken from reference TRBV7-6 and TRBJ2-7, is GAGVSQSPRYKVTKRGQDVALRCDPISGHVSLYWYRQALGQGPEFLTYFNYEAQQDKSGLPNDRFSAERPEGSISTLTIQRTEQRDSAMYRCASSSYGGGVYEQYFGPGTRLTVT.